The clone carrying this T cell receptor beta chain appeared a few times. Antigen unknown. The sample originates from a study of T cells in Graves' hyperthyroidism and ophthalmopathy. Regarding the study as a whole: Blood samples included most of the expanded thyroid clonotypes exceeding 0.001.

An absence of ophthalmopathy progression within 18 months meant stable Graves' hyperthyroidism. Any patient presenting with uncontrolled infection, other autoimmune disease, pregnancy or lactation was left out. The TCR beta CDR3 regions underwent amplification using RNA transcripts as the source. A first-round RT-PCR of the TCR CDR3 used the HTBI primer set. TCRdb processed the multiplex PCR reads anew with MiXCR; each CDR3 protein has one entry. This table has about 350,000 distinct CDR3 sequences, around 14% appearing once. CDR1 and CDR2 (germline): SEHNR, FQNEAQ (reference sequence). V shed 5 bases, J shed 10 bases, and the junction held 6 bases outside the gene matches. There are 14 residues in the CDR3.

V is TRBV7-9 and J is TRBJ1-6, with TRBD1 matching over 9 bases. The receptor was derived from a woman younger than 45 with Graves' hyperthyroidism. The source material was blood. The CDR3 loop is CASSPGTGYSPLHF. The CDR3 nucleotides are TGTGCCAGCAGCCCCGGGACAGGGTACTCACCCCTCCACTTT.